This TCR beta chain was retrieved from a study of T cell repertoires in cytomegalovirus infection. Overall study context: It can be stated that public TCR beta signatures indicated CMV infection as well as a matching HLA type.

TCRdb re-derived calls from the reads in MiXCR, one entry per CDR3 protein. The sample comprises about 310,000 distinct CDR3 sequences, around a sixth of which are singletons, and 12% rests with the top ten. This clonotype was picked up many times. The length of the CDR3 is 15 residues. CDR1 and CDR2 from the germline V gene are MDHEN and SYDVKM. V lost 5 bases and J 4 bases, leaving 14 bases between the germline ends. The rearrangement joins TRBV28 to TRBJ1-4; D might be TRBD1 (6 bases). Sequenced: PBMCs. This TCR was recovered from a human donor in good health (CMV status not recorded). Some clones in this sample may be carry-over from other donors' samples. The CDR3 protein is CASSPPGALNEKLFF. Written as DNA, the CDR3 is TGTGCCAGCAGTCCTCCGGGGGCCCTTAATGAAAAACTGTTTTTT.